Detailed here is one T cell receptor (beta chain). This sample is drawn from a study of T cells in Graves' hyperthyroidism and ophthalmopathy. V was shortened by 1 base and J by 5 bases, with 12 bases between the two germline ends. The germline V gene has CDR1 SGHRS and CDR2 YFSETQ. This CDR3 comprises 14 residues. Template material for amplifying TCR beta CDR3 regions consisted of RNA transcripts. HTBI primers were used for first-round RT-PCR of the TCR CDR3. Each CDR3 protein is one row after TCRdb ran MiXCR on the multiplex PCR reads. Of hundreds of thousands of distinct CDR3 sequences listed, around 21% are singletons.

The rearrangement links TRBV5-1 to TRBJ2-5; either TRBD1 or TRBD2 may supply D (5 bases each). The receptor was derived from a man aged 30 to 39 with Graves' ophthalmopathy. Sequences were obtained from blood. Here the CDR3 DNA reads TGCGCCAGCAGCTTGTTGGGGGTTGACGAGACCCAGTACTTC. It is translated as CASSLLGVDETQYF.